One and the same sample provided the 30 T cell receptor beta chains below, sequenced in a study of T cell responses to AZD1222 COVID-19 vaccine. Clones were sequenced by immunoSEQ multiplex PCR, and TCRdb holds only the in-frame ones, with some missing. This table holds 120,000 to 150,000 clones, approximately 90% found once. Sequences were derived from peripheral blood, sampled on day 0 of MenACWY control vaccination. All receptors derive from an adult in good health.

DNA for the CDR3: TGTGCCAGCTCCCGGGCTGCTGGAAACACCATATATTTT. Residues: CASSRAAGNTIYF. The chain joins TRBV7-2 to TRBJ1-3; no definite D call. This CDR3 has 13 amino acids. CDR1 and CDR2 from the germline V gene are SGHTA and FQGNSA. V was shortened by 8 bases and J by 2 bases, with 10 bases between the two germline ends.

The rearrangement joins TRBV9 to TRBJ2-3; the D call may be TRBD1 or TRBD2 (6 bases each). CDR1 is SGDLS, CDR2 YYNGEE, per germline. The CDR3 loop spans 14 amino acids. Trimming cost V 3 bases and J 1 base, with 9 bases left between them. CDR3 DNA: TGTGCCAGCAGCGGAGGGGGGCGCACAGATACGCAGTATTTT. It translates to CASSGGGRTDTQYF. The full variable domain, completed using reference TRBV9 and TRBJ2-3, is DSGVTQTPKHLITATGQRVTLRCSPRSGDLSVYWYQQSLDQGLQFLIQYYNGEERAKGNILERFSAQQFPDLHSELNLSSLELGDSALYFCASSGGGRTDTQYFGPGTRLTVL.

The V call is TRBV30, the J call TRBJ1-2; no clear D gene. Trimming removed 3 bases from V and 1 base from J, with 12 bases in between. The germline V gene has CDR1 GTSNPN and CDR2 SVGIG (reference sequence). CDR3 length equals 14 residues. The CDR3 DNA reads as TGTGCCTGGAGCCCTTCAGCGGTTAACTATGGCTACACCTTC. Translation: CAWSPSAVNYGYTF.

V usage is TRBV29-1 and J usage is TRBJ1-1; D gene unclear. Germline assignment: CDR1 SQVTM and CDR2 ANQGSEA. The CDR3 length is 13 residues. Trimming took off 4 bases at V and 0 bases at J, with 9 bases between the two ends. CDR3: CSVVTDLNTEAFF. The CDR3 bases are TGCAGCGTTGTGACCGACCTGAACACTGAAGCTTTCTTT.

This clone was observed a few times. This rearrangement joins TRBV6-5 to TRBJ1-1, with TRBD1 as a possible D gene (5 bases). Germline CDR1 MNHEY, CDR2 SVGAGI. The CDR3 is made up of 14 amino acids. V lost 7 bases and J 3 bases, leaving 15 bases between the germline ends. Written as DNA, the CDR3 is TGTGCCAGCATGACGACAGTTTTCTACACTGAAGCTTTCTTT. Protein: CASMTTVFYTEAFF.

The chain joins TRBV30 to TRBJ2-7, with D possibly being TRBD1 or TRBD2 (5 bases each). This CDR3 has 12 residues. From germline, CDR1 is GTSNPN and CDR2 SVGIG (reference sequence). V lost 4 bases and J lost 7, with 14 bases in between. The CDR3 nucleotides read TGTGCCTGGACCTTCGACTGGGGGGAGCAGTACTTC. It yields the protein CAWTFDWGEQYF.

In this sample, this clone turned up a few times. The genes are TRBV27 and TRBJ2-1; D may correspond to TRBD1 or TRBD2 (6 bases each). Germline CDR1 MNHEY, CDR2 SMNVEV (reference sequence). V was shortened by 4 bases and J by 8 bases, with 18 bases between the two germline ends. The CDR3 consists of 15 residues. As DNA, the CDR3 is TGTGCCAGCAGTTCGGGGGCAGGGGAAATCTATGAGCAGTTCTTC. Translated: CASSSGAGEIYEQFF.

This clone was observed a few times. V gene TRBV30 combines with J gene TRBJ1-6; TRBD1 might be the D (5 bases). The germline gives CDR1 GTSNPN, CDR2 SVGIG (reference sequence). This CDR3 has 13 residues. With 4 bases removed from V and 10 bases from J, the gap between germline ends came to 14 bases. CDR3 sequence (DNA): TGTGCCTGGACCCCGGTTAGGGACTCACCCCTCCACTTT. Its translation is CAWTPVRDSPLHF. The entire variable domain, with the rest obtained from reference TRBV30 and TRBJ1-6, is as follows: SQTIHQWPATLVQPVGSPLSLECTVEGTSNPNLYWYRQAAGRGLQLLFYSVGIGQISSEVPQNLSASRPQDRQFILSSKKLLLSDSGFYLCAWTPVRDSPLHFGNGTRLTVT.

The V and J genes are TRBV10-3 and TRBJ2-7; D gene ambiguous. This CDR3 is 14 amino acids long. Germline V lookup: CDR1 ENHRY, CDR2 SYGVKD. The V and J ends lost 5 bases and 0 bases respectively, with 11 bases between them. CDR3 amino acids: CAISSTDSSYEQYF. The CDR3 DNA follows: TGTGCCATCAGTTCGACGGATAGCTCCTACGAGCAGTACTTC.

The chain has TRBV6-6 and TRBJ2-3; 9 bases map to TRBD2. The germline V gene encodes CDR1 MNHNY and CDR2 SVGAGI (reference sequence). Trimming cost V 6 bases and J 0 bases; bases outside gene matches: 10. The CDR3 covers 17 residues. The CDR3 loop reads CASRRAGGAPSTDTQYF. CDR3 DNA sequence: TGTGCCAGCAGGCGAGCGGGAGGAGCCCCTAGCACAGATACGCAGTATTTT.

The CDR3 reads CATSRWGQGARNEQFF. CDR3 DNA sequence: TGTGCCACCAGCAGGTGGGGACAGGGGGCGCGCAATGAGCAGTTCTTC. V and J are TRBV15 and TRBJ2-1; 12 bases map to TRBD1. Germline values: CDR1 LNHNV, CDR2 YYDKDF (reference sequence). The CDR3 totals 16 residues. The ends lost 3 bases at V and 6 bases at J; junction bases unmatched: 6.

This chain connects TRBV20-1 to TRBJ2-2; D is unresolved. This CDR3 spans 14 amino acids. Trimming stripped 3 bases from V and 1 base from J, with 9 bases between. CDR1 and CDR2 (germline): DFQATT, SNEGSKA (reference sequence). The CDR3 is CSASLPQNTGELFF. In DNA, the CDR3 is TGCAGTGCTAGTCTCCCTCAGAACACCGGGGAGCTGTTTTTT.

The chain employs TRBV7-9 and TRBJ2-7; D could derive from TRBD1 or TRBD2 (6 bases each). The germline V gene encodes CDR1 SEHNR and CDR2 FQNEAQ (reference sequence). Trimming removed 5 bases from V and 6 bases from J, with 17 bases in between. The CDR3 covers 14 residues. CDR3 DNA: TGTGCCAGCAGCCCACCTTTGGGGGGCCCCGAGCAGTACTTC. This sequence encodes CASSPPLGGPEQYF.

This sequence joins TRBV12-3 or TRBV12-4 and TRBJ1-3; D is possibly TRBD1 (5 bases). The CDR3 is 13 amino acids. V lost 5 bases, J lost 6 bases, and 11 bases lay in between. The CDR3 sequence: CASSIGTSNTIYF. CDR3 sequence (DNA): TGTGCCAGCAGTATAGGGACTTCAAACACCATATATTTT.

This chain links TRBV3-1 (or the pseudogene TRBV3-2) with TRBJ1-3; D perhaps matches TRBD1 (6 bases). Trimming removed 4 bases at V and 4 bases at J, with 8 bases between. The CDR3 is 13 residues long. In germline, CDR1 is LGHDT, CDR2 YNNKEL (reference sequence). The CDR3 bases are TGTGCCAGCAGCCCCGGACAGGGAAACACCATATATTTT. Its translation: CASSPGQGNTIYF.

This chain connects TRBV7-3 to TRBJ2-1; TRBD1 matches 8 bases. This CDR3 is 15 amino acids long. Germline assignment: CDR1 SGHTA and CDR2 FQGTGA. J was trimmed by 2 bases and V by 5 bases; bases with no gene match: 5. The CDR3 DNA reads as TGTGCCAGCAGCGTCACAGGGGGGCCCTACAATGAGCAGTTCTTC. Residues: CASSVTGGPYNEQFF.

This chain uses TRBV7-9 with TRBJ2-2; 8 nucleotides agree with TRBD1. J lost 7 bases, V lost 4 bases, and 5 bases had no gene match. This CDR3 spans 14 amino acids. Germline V gene sequence: CDR1 SEHNR, CDR2 FQNEAQ (reference sequence). The CDR3 coding sequence is TGTGCCAGCAGCTCCGACAGGGGACGCGGGGAGCTGTTTTTT. As protein: CASSSDRGRGELFF.

This clone was recorded a few times. This chain joins TRBV7-2 and TRBJ2-7; 7 nucleotides line up with TRBD2. Germline loops: CDR1 SGHTA, CDR2 FQGNSA. The CDR3 runs 14 residues. With 5 bases clipped from V and 5 bases from J, the junction kept 9 bases outside the gene matches. DNA of the CDR3: TGTGCCAGCAGCCCAGGGCGGGAGAGGAACGAGCAGTACTTC. It yields the protein CASSPGRERNEQYF.

The gene calls are TRBV6-1 and TRBJ2-1, with D maybe TRBD2 (6 bases). Germline V lookup: CDR1 MNHNS, CDR2 SASEGT. Deletions cut 3 bases from V and 4 bases from J, with 13 bases between. The CDR3 has 15 amino acids. The CDR3 coding sequence is TGTGCCAGCAGTGATTCCCGGGACTCGTACAATGAGCAGTTCTTC. Translation gives CASSDSRDSYNEQFF.

The chain carries TRBV4-1 and TRBJ2-7; D gene uncertain. The V and J ends lost 1 base and 3 bases respectively, with 13 bases between them. Germline V gene sequence: CDR1 MGHRA, CDR2 YSYEKL. The CDR3 runs to 15 residues. The CDR3 DNA is TGCGCCAGCAGCCAAGTATCCACCCTAGACTACGAGCAGTACTTC. Its translation: CASSQVSTLDYEQYF.

The V call is TRBV11-2, the J call TRBJ1-4; D is undetermined. Trimming took 5 bases from V and 2 from J, leaving 9 bases between them. This CDR3 has 14 amino acids. The germline CDR1 and CDR2 sequences are SGHAT and FQNNGV. The CDR3 loop is CASSRAATNEKLFF. The CDR3 DNA sequence: TGTGCCAGCAGCCGCGCGGCTACTAATGAAAAACTGTTTTTT.

In this sample, this clone turned up a few times. V usage is TRBV6-5 and J usage is TRBJ1-2; TRBD1 matches 8 bases. The CDR3 consists of 15 residues. CDR1 and CDR2 from the germline V gene are MNHEY and SVGAGI. The ends lost 5 bases at V and 0 bases at J; junction bases unmatched: 5. CDR3 nucleotide sequence: TGTGCCAGCAGTCGACAGGGGCTAGCTAACTATGGCTACACCTTC. Translated, it gives CASSRQGLANYGYTF.

In this sample, this clone turned up a few times. This chain uses TRBV6-5 with TRBJ1-5; unclear D gene. Germline assignment: CDR1 MNHEY and CDR2 SVGAGI. The germline V and J ends were trimmed by 7 bases and 1 base, with 11 bases remaining between them. The CDR3 is 14 residues long. The CDR3 nucleotides read TGTGCCAGCAAAAGGGATACCAGCAATCAGCCCCAGCATTTT. Amino acids: CASKRDTSNQPQHF.

This clone was recorded a few times. The CDR3: CASSPRGASYTF. CDR3 nucleotides: TGTGCCAGCAGCCCTCGAGGAGCGAGCTACACCTTC. V gene TRBV9 combines with J gene TRBJ1-2; D remains ambiguous. CDR1 is SGDLS, CDR2 YYNGEE, per germline. This CDR3 comprises 12 residues. Trimming took 4 bases from V and 9 from J, leaving 13 bases between them.

V and J are TRBV3-1 (or the pseudogene TRBV3-2) and TRBJ1-3; no reliable D call. The ends were cut back, 1 base at V and 1 base at J, with 11 bases in the middle. The CDR3 extends over 16 amino acids. Germline assignment: CDR1 LGHDT and CDR2 YNNKEL (reference sequence). The CDR3 spells CASSQGAQGSGNTIYF. The DNA for the CDR3 is TGTGCCAGCAGCCAAGGGGCCCAAGGATCTGGAAACACCATATATTTT.

The chain couples TRBV5-6 to TRBJ2-1, with TRBD2 identical over 8 bases. The ends lost 5 bases at V and 5 bases at J; junction bases unmatched: 9. CDR1 and CDR2 from the germline V gene are SGHDT and YYEEEE. This CDR3 is 15 amino acids long. CDR3 sequence reads: CASSSGWTSNNEQFF. The CDR3 nucleotides read TGTGCCAGCAGTTCGGGATGGACTAGCAACAATGAGCAGTTCTTC.

CDR3 protein: CASSQYLRGGGPREKLFF. In nucleotides, the CDR3 is TGTGCCAGCAGCCAATATTTGCGGGGCGGGGGCCCAAGAGAAAAACTGTTTTTT. The rearrangement joins TRBV3-1 (or the pseudogene TRBV3-2) to TRBJ1-4; possible D gene TRBD1, 6 bases. CDR1 and CDR2 from the germline V gene are LGHDT and YNNKEL (reference sequence). Trimming left V 2 bases short and J 8 bases short, with 24 bases between. The CDR3 contains 18 residues.

The rearrangement links TRBV19 to TRBJ1-2; 8 positions agree with TRBD1. V lost 7 bases to trimming and J lost 4 bases; unmatched junction nucleotides: 14. This CDR3 has 16 residues. Germline CDR1 reads LNHDA; CDR2 reads SQIVND (reference sequence). DNA of the CDR3: TGTGCCAGTAACCCACAGGGGGTGGCACTTCGCTATGGCTACACCTTC. This sequence encodes CASNPQGVALRYGYTF.

V gene TRBV20-1 combines with J gene TRBJ2-3; weak D call: TRBD1 (5 bases). The germline CDR1 and CDR2 sequences are DFQATT and SNEGSKA (reference sequence). The CDR3 spans 14 residues. V lost 3 bases to trimming and J lost 4 bases, with 14 bases between them. CDR3 sequence: CSASFQGIPDTQYF. CDR3 nucleotides: TGCAGTGCTAGTTTCCAGGGCATCCCAGATACGCAGTATTTT.

The chain recombines TRBV5-1 with TRBJ1-1, with TRBD1 matching over 10 bases. V lost 5 bases to trimming and J lost 4 bases; unmatched junction nucleotides: 5. Germline V gene data show CDR1 as SGHRS and CDR2 as YFSETQ. The CDR3 is 14 residues long. The CDR3 DNA reads as TGCGCCAGCAGACCCCGGACAGGGGGCACTGAAGCTTTCTTT. Protein: CASRPRTGGTEAFF.